The 7 T cell receptor beta chains listed next were all sequenced from one sample in a study of blood T cell repertoires in COVID-19. Produced via immunoSEQ multiplex PCR; TCRdb's table is partial and in-frame only. The top ten hold 6.5% of the sample, which has under 400,000 clones, 90% seen once. The sample comprised peripheral blood. Receptors originate from a man younger than 35 with active or convalescent COVID-19.

The rearrangement uses TRBV5-6 and TRBJ2-7, with 7 bases aligning to TRBD1. The germline V gene encodes CDR1 SGHDT and CDR2 YYEEEE. The CDR3 loop spans 14 amino acids. J gave up 2 bases and V 4 bases, and 6 bases lay outside the gene matches. CDR3 sequence reads: CASSPRDRTYEQYF. Written as DNA, the CDR3 is TGTGCCAGCAGCCCCAGGGACAGAACCTACGAGCAGTACTTC.

V is TRBV27 and J is TRBJ1-4, with D hard to call. V gave up 6 bases and J gave up 1 base, with 12 bases separating them. The CDR3 consists of 15 residues. In germline, CDR1 is MNHEY, CDR2 SMNVEV (reference sequence). CDR3 coding DNA: TGTGCCAGCAGACCCTCTGGAGGAACTAATGAAAAACTGTTTTTT. Its translation is CASRPSGGTNEKLFF.

CDR3 amino acids: CASSPNRGRDGYTF. CDR3 coding DNA: TGCGCCAGCAGCCCAAACAGGGGGCGGGATGGCTACACCTTC. The chain combines TRBV5-1 with TRBJ1-2; 9 nucleotides match TRBD1. CDR1 is SGHRS, CDR2 YFSETQ, per germline. V lost 4 bases and J lost 6; bases outside the gene matches: 7. This CDR3 comprises 14 residues.

The chain is built from TRBV5-6 and TRBJ2-7, with 10 bases matching TRBD1. The J segment lost 2 bases and the V segment lost 0 bases, leaving 5 bases of the junction unmatched. CDR3 length equals 16 residues. Germline-derived CDR1 and CDR2 are SGHDT and YYEEEE. The CDR3 DNA is TGTGCCAGCAGCTTGGCTTTCGGGACAGGGGCCTACGAGCAGTACTTC. This codes for CASSLAFGTGAYEQYF.

J is TRBJ2-7 and V is TRBV3-1 (or the pseudogene TRBV3-2), with D hard to call. Between the trimmed V and J ends, which lost 3 bases and 1 base, there was a span of 10 bases. The CDR3 has 14 residues. Germline loops: CDR1 LGHDT, CDR2 YNNKEL (reference sequence). CDR3 DNA sequence: TGTGCCAGCAGCCAGATTCCCGGGTCCTACGAGCAGTACTTC. Translation gives CASSQIPGSYEQYF.

The V gene is TRBV24-1, the J gene TRBJ2-2, with 10 positions matching TRBD1. V shed 3 bases, J shed 6 bases, and the junction held 18 bases outside the gene matches. This CDR3 has 20 amino acids. Germline V lookup: CDR1 KGHDR, CDR2 SFDVKD. CDR3 sequence: CATSDPGRVMTGGKPGELFF. CDR3 bases: TGTGCCACCAGTGATCCGGGGCGGGTAATGACAGGGGGCAAACCCGGGGAGCTGTTTTTT.

This clone has a single count. The chain uses TRBV18 and TRBJ1-1; 9 bases line up with TRBD1. The CDR3 contains 17 residues. V lost 3 bases and J lost 3; bases outside the gene matches: 11. CDR1 and CDR2 from the germline V gene are KGHSH and LQKENI. The CDR3 DNA is TGTGCCAGCTCACCCTTTCTGCTAAGGGACAGGGACACTGAAGCTTTCTTT. Its translation is CASSPFLLRDRDTEAFF. The complete variable domain, with remaining parts taken from reference TRBV18 and TRBJ1-1, reads NAGVMQNPRHLVRRRGQEARLRCSPMKGHSHVYWYRQLPEEGLKFMVYLQKENIIDESGMPKERFSAEFPKEGPSILRIQQVVRGDSAAYFCASSPFLLRDRDTEAFFGQGTRLTVV.